Below are 13 T cell receptor beta chains sequenced from a single sample in a study of cytomegalovirus exposure and HLA in healthy donors. The PCR made use of 60 Vbeta and 13 Jbeta primers. Method: immunoSEQ multiplex PCR; TCRdb's copy keeps in-frame clones and lacks some. The repertoire holds approximately 170,000 clones, with around 80% as singletons. Sequenced input: PBMCs. Every receptor here comes from a man aged 35 to 55 in good health and CMV-seronegative.

The chain combines TRBV11-2 with TRBJ2-3; a weak D match, TRBD1 (5 bases). Germline-derived CDR1 and CDR2 are SGHAT and FQNNGV. V lost 5 bases, J lost 6 bases, and 9 bases lay in between. This CDR3 spans 12 amino acids. CDR3 sequence (DNA): TGTGCCAGCAGCCCGAACAGGGATACGCAGTATTTT. Translation gives CASSPNRDTQYF. Looking up the rest from reference TRBV11-2 and TRBJ2-3 gives the full variable domain: EAGVAQSPRYKIIEKRQSVAFWCNPISGHATLYWYQQILGQGPKLLIQFQNNGVVDDSQLPKDRFSAERLKGVDSTLKIQPAKLEDSAVYLCASSPNRDTQYFGPGTRLTVL.

The chain employs TRBV9 and TRBJ2-7, with D possibly being TRBD2 (6 bases). This CDR3 region has 17 residues. Germline V gene data show CDR1 as SGDLS and CDR2 as YYNGEE. The ends were cut back, 2 bases at V and 5 bases at J, with 23 bases in the middle. The CDR3 region is CASSVPRPGSSGNEQYF. CDR3 in DNA: TGTGCCAGCAGCGTGCCCCGTCCCGGGAGCTCTGGAAACGAGCAGTACTTC.

V is TRBV27 and J is TRBJ2-3; 8 bases match TRBD2. CDR3 size: 16 residues. Germline V gene lookup returns CDR1 MNHEY and CDR2 SMNVEV (reference sequence). The trim removed 5 bases at V and 2 bases at J, leaving 9 bases unmatched. The CDR3 reads CASSPRLAGITDTQYF. Here the CDR3 DNA reads TGTGCCAGCAGTCCTCGTTTAGCGGGAATCACAGATACGCAGTATTTT.

The chain combines TRBV7-3 with TRBJ2-1, with 7 bases aligning to TRBD2. CDR1 and CDR2 (germline): SGHTA, FQGTGA. The CDR3 has 16 residues. J lost 6 bases, V lost 5 bases, and 13 bases had no gene match. The CDR3 protein is CASSPISGLGPNEQFF. CDR3 bases: TGTGCCAGCAGCCCGATTAGCGGGTTGGGGCCCAATGAGCAGTTCTTC.

This clone was counted between two and nine times. The chain employs TRBV7-9 and TRBJ1-1; no clear D gene. Trimming pared 4 bases from V and 3 bases from J, leaving 9 bases between. Germline V lookup: CDR1 SEHNR, CDR2 FQNEAQ (reference sequence). CDR3 length equals 13 residues. The CDR3 reads CASSWIQDTEAFF. The CDR3 bases are TGTGCCAGCAGCTGGATCCAGGACACTGAAGCTTTCTTT.

The chain carries TRBV4-2 and TRBJ2-1; 13 bases line up with TRBD2. CDR1 is LGHNA, CDR2 YNFKEQ, per germline. The ends lost 4 bases at V and 5 bases at J; junction bases unmatched: 5. This CDR3 is built from 16 residues. CDR3 sequence: CASSRWGTSGNNEQFF. CDR3 nucleotide sequence: TGTGCCAGCAGCCGCTGGGGGACTAGCGGGAACAATGAGCAGTTCTTC.

The chain's CDR3 is CASSFQLDTEAFF. CDR3 sequence (DNA): TGTGCCAGCAGCTTTCAGTTGGACACTGAAGCTTTCTTT. The V call is TRBV5-6, the J call TRBJ1-1; D gene uncertain. The V gene lost 2 bases and the J gene lost 3 bases, with 8 bases spanning the gap. This CDR3 region has 13 residues. Germline V gives CDR1 SGHDT, CDR2 YYEEEE.

V and J are TRBV5-1 and TRBJ2-5, with D perhaps TRBD2 (6 bases). CDR3 length equals 14 residues. Deletions cut 3 bases from V and 4 bases from J, with 13 bases between. Germline assignment: CDR1 SGHRS and CDR2 YFSETQ. Here the CDR3 reads CASSSAGQRETQYF. CDR3 sequence (DNA): TGCGCCAGCAGCTCGGCGGGGCAAAGAGAGACCCAGTACTTC.

The chain carries TRBV6-5 and TRBJ2-3; 8 nucleotides agree with TRBD1. Trimming removed 4 bases from V and 0 bases from J; junction bases left unmatched: 6. Germline V gene lookup returns CDR1 MNHEY and CDR2 SVGAGI. The CDR3 contains 16 residues. The CDR3 DNA reads as TGTGCCAGCAGTTCATGGACAGGGATTAGCACAGATACGCAGTATTTT. Translation gives CASSSWTGISTDTQYF.

This sequence joins TRBV6-5 and TRBJ2-2; possible D gene TRBD2, 5 bases. Deletions cut 2 bases from V and 6 bases from J, with 13 bases between. The CDR3 totals 15 residues. The germline gives CDR1 MNHEY, CDR2 SVGAGI. The CDR3 DNA is TGTGCCAGCAGTTACGAGTTAGCGAGGGCCGGGGAGCTGTTTTTT. Translated: CASSYELARAGELFF.

This clone was seen a few times. The chain employs TRBV27 and TRBJ2-7, with 12 bases lining up with TRBD2. The CDR3 contains 14 residues. The V segment lost 6 bases and the J segment 3 bases; nucleotides outside the gene matches: 3. Per germline, CDR1 MNHEY and CDR2 SMNVEV (reference sequence). The CDR3 DNA sequence: TGTGCCAGCAGACTAGCGGGAGGAGTCTACGAGCAGTACTTC. Translation gives CASRLAGGVYEQYF.

The V call is TRBV6-5, the J call TRBJ1-1; D is unresolved. This CDR3 spans 13 amino acids. Germline V gene data show CDR1 as MNHEY and CDR2 as SVGAGI. The V end lost 4 bases, the J end lost 3 bases, and 9 bases lay between the germline ends. The CDR3: CASSWRAYTEAFF. CDR3 bases: TGTGCCAGCAGTTGGAGAGCCTACACTGAAGCTTTCTTT.

This clone has just a few counts. V is TRBV27 and J is TRBJ2-7; 9 nucleotides align to TRBD2. The trim removed 5 bases at V and 2 bases at J, leaving 4 bases unmatched. Germline lookup yields CDR1 MNHEY and CDR2 SMNVEV (reference sequence). The CDR3 has 14 residues. The CDR3 DNA is TGTGCCAGCAGTCCAAGACTAGCGGCCTACGAGCAGTACTTC. Translating it yields CASSPRLAAYEQYF.